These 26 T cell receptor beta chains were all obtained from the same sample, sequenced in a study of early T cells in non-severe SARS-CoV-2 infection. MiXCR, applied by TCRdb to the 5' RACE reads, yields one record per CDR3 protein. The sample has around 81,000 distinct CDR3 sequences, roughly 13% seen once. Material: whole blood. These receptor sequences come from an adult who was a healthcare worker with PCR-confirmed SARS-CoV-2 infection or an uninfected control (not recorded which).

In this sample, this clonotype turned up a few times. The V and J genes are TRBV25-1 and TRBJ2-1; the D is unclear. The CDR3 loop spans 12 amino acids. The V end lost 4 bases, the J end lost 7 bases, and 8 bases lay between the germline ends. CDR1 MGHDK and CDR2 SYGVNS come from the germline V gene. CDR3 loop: CASSVVGNEQFF. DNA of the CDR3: TGTGCCAGCAGTGTCGTAGGAAATGAGCAGTTCTTC.

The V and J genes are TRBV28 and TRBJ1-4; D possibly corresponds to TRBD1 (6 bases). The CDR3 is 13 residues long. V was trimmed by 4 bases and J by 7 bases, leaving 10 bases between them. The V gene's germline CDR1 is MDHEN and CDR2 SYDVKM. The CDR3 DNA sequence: TGTGCCAGCAGTTGGGACAATCCTGAAAAACTGTTTTTT. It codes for CASSWDNPEKLFF.

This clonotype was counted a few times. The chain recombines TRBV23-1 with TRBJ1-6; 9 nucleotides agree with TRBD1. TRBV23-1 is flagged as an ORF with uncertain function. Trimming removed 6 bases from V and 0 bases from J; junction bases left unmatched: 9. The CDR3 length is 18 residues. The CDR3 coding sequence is TGCGCCAGCAGCCGGGACAGGGAGAATCTCTCCTATAATTCACCCCTCCACTTT. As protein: CASSRDRENLSYNSPLHF.

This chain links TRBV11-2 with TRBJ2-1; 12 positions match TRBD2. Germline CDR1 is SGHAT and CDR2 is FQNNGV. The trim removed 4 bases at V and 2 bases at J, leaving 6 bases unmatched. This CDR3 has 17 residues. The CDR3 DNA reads TGTGCCAGCAGCTCGACTAGCGGGGGCTCCGCCTACAATGAGCAGTTCTTC. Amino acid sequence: CASSSTSGGSAYNEQFF.

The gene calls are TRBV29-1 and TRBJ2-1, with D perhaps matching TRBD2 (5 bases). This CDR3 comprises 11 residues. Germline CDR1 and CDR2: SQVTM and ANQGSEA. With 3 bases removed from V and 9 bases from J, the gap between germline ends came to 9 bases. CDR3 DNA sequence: TGCAGCGTTGACGGGGTAGGTGAGCAGTTCTTC. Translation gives CSVDGVGEQFF.

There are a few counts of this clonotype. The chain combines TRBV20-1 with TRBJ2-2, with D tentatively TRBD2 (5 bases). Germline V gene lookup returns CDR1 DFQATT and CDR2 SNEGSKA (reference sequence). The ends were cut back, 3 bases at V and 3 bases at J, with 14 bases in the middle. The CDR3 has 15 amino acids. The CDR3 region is CSARLGIGDTGELFF. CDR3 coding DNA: TGCAGTGCTAGGTTGGGAATCGGGGACACCGGGGAGCTGTTTTTT.

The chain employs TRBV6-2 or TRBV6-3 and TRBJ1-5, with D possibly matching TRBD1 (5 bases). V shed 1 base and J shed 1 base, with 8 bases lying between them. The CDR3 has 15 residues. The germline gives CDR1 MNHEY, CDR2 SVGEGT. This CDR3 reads CASSYLWGSNQPQHF. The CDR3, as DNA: TGTGCCAGCAGTTACTTATGGGGCAGCAATCAGCCCCAGCATTTT.

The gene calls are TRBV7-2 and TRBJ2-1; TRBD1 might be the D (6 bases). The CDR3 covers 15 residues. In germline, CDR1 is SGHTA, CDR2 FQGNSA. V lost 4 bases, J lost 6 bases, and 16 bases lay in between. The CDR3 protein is CASSSQGRGSNEQFF. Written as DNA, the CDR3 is TGTGCCAGCAGCTCCCAGGGCAGGGGAAGCAATGAGCAGTTCTTC.

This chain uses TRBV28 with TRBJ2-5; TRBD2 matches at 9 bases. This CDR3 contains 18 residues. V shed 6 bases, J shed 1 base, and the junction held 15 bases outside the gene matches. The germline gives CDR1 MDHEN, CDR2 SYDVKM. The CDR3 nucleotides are TGTGCCAGCAGGACGGGGTTTTTGCGGGGGGGACCCCAAGAGACCCAGTACTTC. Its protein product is CASRTGFLRGGPQETQYF.

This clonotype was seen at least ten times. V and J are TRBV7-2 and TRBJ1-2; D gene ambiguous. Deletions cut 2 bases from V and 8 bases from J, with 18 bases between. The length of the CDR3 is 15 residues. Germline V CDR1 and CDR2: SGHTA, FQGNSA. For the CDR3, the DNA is TGTGCCAGCAGCTTATCCAATTTCGGACCCGACGGCTACACCTTC. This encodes CASSLSNFGPDGYTF.

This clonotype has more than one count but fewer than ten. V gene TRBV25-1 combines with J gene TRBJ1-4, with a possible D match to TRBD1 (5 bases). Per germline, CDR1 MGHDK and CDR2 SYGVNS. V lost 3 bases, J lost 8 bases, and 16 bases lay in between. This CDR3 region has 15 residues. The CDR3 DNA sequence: TGTGCCAGCAGTGAGGGAGACAGAGGAAGGGAAAAACTGTTTTTT. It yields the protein CASSEGDRGREKLFF.

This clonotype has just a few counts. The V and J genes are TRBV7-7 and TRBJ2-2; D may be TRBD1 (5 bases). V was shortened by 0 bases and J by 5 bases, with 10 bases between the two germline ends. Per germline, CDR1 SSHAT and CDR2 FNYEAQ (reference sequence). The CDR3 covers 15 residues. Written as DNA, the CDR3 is TGTGCCAGCAGCTTAGCGGTCCAGGGTACCGGGGAGCTGTTTTTT. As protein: CASSLAVQGTGELFF.

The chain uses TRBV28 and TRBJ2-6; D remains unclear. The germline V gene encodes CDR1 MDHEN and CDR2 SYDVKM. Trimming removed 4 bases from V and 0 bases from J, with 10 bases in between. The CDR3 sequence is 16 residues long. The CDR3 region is CASSSWALSGANVLTF. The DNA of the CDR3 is TGTGCCAGCAGTTCCTGGGCACTCTCTGGGGCCAACGTCCTGACTTTC.

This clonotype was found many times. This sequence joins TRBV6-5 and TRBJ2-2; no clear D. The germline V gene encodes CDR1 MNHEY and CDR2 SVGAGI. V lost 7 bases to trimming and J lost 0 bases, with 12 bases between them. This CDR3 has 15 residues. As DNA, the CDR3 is TGTGCCAGCACCCTCGGCCGGACGAACACCGGGGAGCTGTTTTTT. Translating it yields CASTLGRTNTGELFF.

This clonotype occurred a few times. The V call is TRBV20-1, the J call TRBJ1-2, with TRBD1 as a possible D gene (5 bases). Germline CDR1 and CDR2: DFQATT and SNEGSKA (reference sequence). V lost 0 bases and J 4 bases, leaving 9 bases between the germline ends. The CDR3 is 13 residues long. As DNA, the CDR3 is TGCAGTGCTAGAGATCCAGGGATCTATGGCTACACCTTC. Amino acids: CSARDPGIYGYTF.

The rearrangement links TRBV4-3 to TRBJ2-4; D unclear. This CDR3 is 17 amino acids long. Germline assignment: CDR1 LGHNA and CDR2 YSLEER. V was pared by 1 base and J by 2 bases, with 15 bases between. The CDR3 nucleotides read TGCGCCAGCAGCCAAGTGGAAACCGCTGCCCCCAAAAACATTCAGTACTTC. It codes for CASSQVETAAPKNIQYF.

The CDR3: CASSSPTGGPAEQFF. The CDR3 DNA sequence: TGTGCCAGCAGCTCACCGACAGGGGGGCCGGCTGAGCAGTTCTTC. V gene TRBV7-8 combines with J gene TRBJ2-1; TRBD1 aligns across 9 bases. CDR1 and CDR2 from the germline V gene are SGHVS and FQNEAQ. The CDR3 sequence is 15 residues long. V lost 4 bases to trimming and J lost 9 bases; unmatched junction nucleotides: 10.

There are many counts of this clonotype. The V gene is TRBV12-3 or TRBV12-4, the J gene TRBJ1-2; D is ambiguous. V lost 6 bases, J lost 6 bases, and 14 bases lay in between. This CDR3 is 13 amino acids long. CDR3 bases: TGTGCCAGCAGCATTCAGATGACAAATGGCTACACCTTC. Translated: CASSIQMTNGYTF.

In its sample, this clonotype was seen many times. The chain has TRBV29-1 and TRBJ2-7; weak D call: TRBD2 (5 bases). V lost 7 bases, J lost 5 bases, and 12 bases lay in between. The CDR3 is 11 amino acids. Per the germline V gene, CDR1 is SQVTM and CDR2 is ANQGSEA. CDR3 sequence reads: CSARTSHEQYF. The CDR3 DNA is TGCAGCGCCCGAACTAGTCACGAGCAGTACTTC.

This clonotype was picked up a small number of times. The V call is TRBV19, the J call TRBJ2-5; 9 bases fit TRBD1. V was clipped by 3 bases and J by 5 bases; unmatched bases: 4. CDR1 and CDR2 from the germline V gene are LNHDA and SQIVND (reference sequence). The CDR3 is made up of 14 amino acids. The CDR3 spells CASSMGQGRETQYF. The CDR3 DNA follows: TGTGCCAGTAGTATGGGACAGGGACGTGAGACCCAGTACTTC.

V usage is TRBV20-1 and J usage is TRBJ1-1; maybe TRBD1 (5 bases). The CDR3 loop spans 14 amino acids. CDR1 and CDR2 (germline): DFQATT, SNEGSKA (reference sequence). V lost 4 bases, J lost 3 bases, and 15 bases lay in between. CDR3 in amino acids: CSAKRALGDTEAFF. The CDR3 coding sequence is TGCAGTGCTAAACGGGCCCTGGGGGACACTGAAGCTTTCTTT.

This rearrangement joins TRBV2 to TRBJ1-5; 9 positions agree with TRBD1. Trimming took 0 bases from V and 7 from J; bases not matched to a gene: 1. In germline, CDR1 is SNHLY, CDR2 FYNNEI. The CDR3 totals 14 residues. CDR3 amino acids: CASSEAGQGQPQHF. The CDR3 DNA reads TGTGCCAGCAGTGAAGCGGGACAGGGACAGCCCCAGCATTTT.

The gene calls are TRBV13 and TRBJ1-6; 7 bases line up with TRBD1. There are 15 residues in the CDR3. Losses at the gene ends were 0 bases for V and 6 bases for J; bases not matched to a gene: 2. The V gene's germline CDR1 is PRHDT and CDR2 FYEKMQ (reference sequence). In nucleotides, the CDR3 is TGTGCCAGCAGCTTAGGAGGGGGCAGTAATTCACCCCTCCACTTT. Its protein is CASSLGGGSNSPLHF.

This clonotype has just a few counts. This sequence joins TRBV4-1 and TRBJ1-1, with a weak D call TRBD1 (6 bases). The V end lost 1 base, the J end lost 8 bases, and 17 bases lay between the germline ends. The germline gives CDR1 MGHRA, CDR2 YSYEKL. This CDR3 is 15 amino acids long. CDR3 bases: TGCGCCAGCAGCCAAGGGGCAGGGGAGGTAAGGGAAGCTTTCTTT. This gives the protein CASSQGAGEVREAFF.

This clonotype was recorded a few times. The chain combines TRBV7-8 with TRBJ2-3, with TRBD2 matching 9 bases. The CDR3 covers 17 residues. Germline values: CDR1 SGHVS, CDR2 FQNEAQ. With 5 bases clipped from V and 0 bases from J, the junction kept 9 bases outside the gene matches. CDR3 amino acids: CASSPSSLAGSTDTQYF. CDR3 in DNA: TGTGCCAGCAGCCCAAGCAGCCTAGCGGGGAGCACAGATACGCAGTATTTT. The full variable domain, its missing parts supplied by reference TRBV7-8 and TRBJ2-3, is GAGVSQSPRYKVAKRGQDVALRCDPISGHVSLFWYQQALGQGPEFLTYFQNEAQLDKSGLPSDRFFAERPEGSVSTLKIQRTQQEDSAVYLCASSPSSLAGSTDTQYFGPGTRLTVL.

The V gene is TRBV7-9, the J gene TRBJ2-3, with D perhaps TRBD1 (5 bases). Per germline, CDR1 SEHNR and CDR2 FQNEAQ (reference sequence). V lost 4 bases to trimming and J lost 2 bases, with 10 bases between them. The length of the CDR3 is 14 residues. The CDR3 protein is CASSSDIPTDTQYF. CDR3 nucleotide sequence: TGTGCCAGCAGCTCGGACATTCCCACAGATACGCAGTATTTT.